This T cell receptor (beta chain) comes out of a study of blood T cell repertoires in COVID-19. The CDR3 extends over 15 amino acids. The germline gives CDR1 SGHVS, CDR2 FNYEAQ. Trimming cost V 5 bases and J 4 bases, with 18 bases left between them. Per the original methods: Amplification of reference gene primers provided the estimated nucleated cell counts. The repertoire was sequenced with immunoSEQ multiplex PCR; TCRdb's copy has only in-frame clones and lacks some. V and J calls and clone size follow that table, whereas D and trimming were derived from the DNA. The table includes some 110,000 clones, approximately 81% detected once.

Source material: peripheral blood. This TCR was recovered from an elderly man with acute or convalescent COVID-19. This rearrangement joins TRBV7-6 to TRBJ2-7; D is possibly TRBD1 (6 bases). The CDR3 sequence is CASSPQSGGDYEQYF. CDR3 coding DNA: TGTGCCAGCAGCCCCCAGAGTGGGGGCGATTACGAGCAGTACTTC. The full variable domain, in which reference TRBV7-6 and TRBJ2-7 provide the parts outside the CDR3, is GAGVSQSPRYKVTKRGQDVALRCDPISGHVSLYWYRQALGQGPEFLTYFNYEAQQDKSGLPNDRFSAERPEGSISTLTIQRTEQRDSAMYRCASSPQSGGDYEQYFGPGTRLTVT.